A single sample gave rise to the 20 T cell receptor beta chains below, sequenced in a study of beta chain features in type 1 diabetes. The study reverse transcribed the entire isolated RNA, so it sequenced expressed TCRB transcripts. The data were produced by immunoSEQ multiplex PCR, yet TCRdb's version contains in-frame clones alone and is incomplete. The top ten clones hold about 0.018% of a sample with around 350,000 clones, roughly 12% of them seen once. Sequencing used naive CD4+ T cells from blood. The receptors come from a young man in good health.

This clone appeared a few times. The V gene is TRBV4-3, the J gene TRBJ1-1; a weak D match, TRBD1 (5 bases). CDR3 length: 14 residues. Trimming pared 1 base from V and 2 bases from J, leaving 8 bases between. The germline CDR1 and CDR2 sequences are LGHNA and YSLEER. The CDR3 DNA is TGCGCCAGCAGCCAAGTTAGGGGCAACACTGAAGCTTTCTTT. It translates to CASSQVRGNTEAFF.

In DNA, the CDR3 is TGTGCCAGCAGTTTATATGCGGGACAGGGGGCGTTAGGGTATGGCTACACCTTC. Translation gives CASSLYAGQGALGYGYTF. The J gene is TRBJ1-2, the V gene TRBV28; 12 bases agree with TRBD1. This CDR3 is 18 amino acids long. Germline values: CDR1 MDHEN, CDR2 SYDVKM. V lost 1 base and J lost 5; bases outside the gene matches: 11.

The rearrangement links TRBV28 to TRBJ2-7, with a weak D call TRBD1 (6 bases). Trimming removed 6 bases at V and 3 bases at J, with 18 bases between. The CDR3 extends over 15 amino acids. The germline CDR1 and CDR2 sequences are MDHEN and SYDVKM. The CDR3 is CASSLSSGGSYEQYF. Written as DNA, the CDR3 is TGTGCCAGCAGCCTATCATCTGGGGGCAGCTACGAGCAGTACTTC. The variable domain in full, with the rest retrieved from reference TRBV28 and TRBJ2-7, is DVKVTQSSRYLVKRTGEKVFLECVQDMDHENMFWYRQDPGLGLRLIYFSYDVKMKEKGDIPEGYSVSREKKERFSLILESASTNQTSMYLCASSLSSGGSYEQYFGPGTRLTVT.

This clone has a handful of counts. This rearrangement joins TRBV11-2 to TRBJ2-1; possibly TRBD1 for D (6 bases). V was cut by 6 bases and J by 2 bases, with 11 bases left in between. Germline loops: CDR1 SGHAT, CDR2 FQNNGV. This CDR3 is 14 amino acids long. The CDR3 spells CASRISGAYNEQFF. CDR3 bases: TGTGCCAGCAGGATATCAGGGGCCTACAATGAGCAGTTCTTC.

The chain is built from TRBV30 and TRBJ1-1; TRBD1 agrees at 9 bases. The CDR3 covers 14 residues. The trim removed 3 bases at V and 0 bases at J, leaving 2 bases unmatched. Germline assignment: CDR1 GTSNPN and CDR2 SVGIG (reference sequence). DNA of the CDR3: TGTGCCTGGAGACAGGGGGCAATGAACACTGAAGCTTTCTTT. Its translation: CAWRQGAMNTEAFF.

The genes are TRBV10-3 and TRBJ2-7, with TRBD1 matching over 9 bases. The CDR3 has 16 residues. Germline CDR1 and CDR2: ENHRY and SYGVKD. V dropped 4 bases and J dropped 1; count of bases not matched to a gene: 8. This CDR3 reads CAISGTRTGESYEQYF. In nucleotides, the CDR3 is TGTGCCATCAGTGGCACCCGGACAGGGGAATCCTACGAGCAGTACTTC.

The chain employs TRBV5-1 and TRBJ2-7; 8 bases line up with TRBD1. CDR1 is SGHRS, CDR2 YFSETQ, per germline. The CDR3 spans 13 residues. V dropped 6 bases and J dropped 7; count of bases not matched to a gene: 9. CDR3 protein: CASMDRDFGEQYF. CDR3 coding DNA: TGCGCCAGCATGGACAGGGATTTTGGGGAGCAGTACTTC.

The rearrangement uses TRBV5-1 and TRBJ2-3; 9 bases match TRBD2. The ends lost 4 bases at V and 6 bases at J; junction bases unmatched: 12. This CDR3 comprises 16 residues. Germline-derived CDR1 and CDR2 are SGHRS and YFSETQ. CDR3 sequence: CASSRGGGLAGDTQYF. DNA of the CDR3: TGCGCCAGCAGCCGGGGCGGGGGACTAGCAGGCGATACGCAGTATTTT.

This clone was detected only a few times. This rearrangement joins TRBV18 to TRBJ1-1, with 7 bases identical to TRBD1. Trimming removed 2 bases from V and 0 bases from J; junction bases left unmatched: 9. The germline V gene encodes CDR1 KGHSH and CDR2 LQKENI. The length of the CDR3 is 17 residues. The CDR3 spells CASSPVGQRRMNTEAFF. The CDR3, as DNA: TGTGCCAGCTCACCAGTGGGACAGCGGCGGATGAACACTGAAGCTTTCTTT.

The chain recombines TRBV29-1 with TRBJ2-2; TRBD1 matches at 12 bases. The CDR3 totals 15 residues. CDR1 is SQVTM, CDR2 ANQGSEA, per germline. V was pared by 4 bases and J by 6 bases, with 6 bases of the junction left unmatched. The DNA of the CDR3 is TGCAGCGTTGCCGGGACAGGGGGCCGGGCCGGGGAGCTGTTTTTT. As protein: CSVAGTGGRAGELFF.

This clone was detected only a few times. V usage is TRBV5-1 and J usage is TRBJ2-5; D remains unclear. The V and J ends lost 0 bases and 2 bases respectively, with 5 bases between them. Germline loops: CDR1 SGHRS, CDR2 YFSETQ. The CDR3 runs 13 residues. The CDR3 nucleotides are TGCGCCAGCAGCTTGGTTGAGCAAGAGACCCAGTACTTC. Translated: CASSLVEQETQYF.

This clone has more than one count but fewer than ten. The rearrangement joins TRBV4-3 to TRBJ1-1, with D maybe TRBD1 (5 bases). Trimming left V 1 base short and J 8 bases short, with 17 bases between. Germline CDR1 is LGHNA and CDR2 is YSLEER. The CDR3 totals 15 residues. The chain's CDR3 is CASSQVRIRAGEAFF. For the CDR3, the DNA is TGCGCCAGCAGCCAAGTCCGTATCAGGGCAGGGGAAGCTTTCTTT.

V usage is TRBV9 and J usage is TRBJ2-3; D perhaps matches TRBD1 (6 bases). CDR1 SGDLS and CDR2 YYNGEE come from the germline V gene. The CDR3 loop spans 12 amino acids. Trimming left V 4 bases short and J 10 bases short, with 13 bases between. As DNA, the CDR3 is TGTGCCAGCAGCTCGCCGGGACACCCGCAGTATTTT. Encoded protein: CASSSPGHPQYF.

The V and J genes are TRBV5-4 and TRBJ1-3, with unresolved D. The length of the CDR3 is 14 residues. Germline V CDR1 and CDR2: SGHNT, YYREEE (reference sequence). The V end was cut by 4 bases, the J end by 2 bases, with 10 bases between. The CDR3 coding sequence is TGTGCCAGCAGCCTACTCGGGGCTGGAAACACCATATATTTT. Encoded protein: CASSLLGAGNTIYF.

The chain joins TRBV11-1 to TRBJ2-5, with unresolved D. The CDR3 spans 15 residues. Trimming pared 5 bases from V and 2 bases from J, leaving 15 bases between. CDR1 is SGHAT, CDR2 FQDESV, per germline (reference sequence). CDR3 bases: TGTGCCAGCAGCCTCCGTCTGGGCAGTCAAGAGACCCAGTACTTC. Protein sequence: CASSLRLGSQETQYF. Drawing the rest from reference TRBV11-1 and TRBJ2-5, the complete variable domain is EAEVAQSPRYKITEKSQAVAFWCDPISGHATLYWYRQILGQGPELLVQFQDESVVDDSQLPKDRFSAERLKGVDSTLKIQPAELGDSAMYLCASSLRLGSQETQYFGPGTRLLVL.

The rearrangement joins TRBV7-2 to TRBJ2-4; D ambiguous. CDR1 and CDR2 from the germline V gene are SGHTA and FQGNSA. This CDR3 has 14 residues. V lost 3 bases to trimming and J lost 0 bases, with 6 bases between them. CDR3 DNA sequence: TGTGCCAGCAGCTTGGAGCTAGCCAAAAACATTCAGTACTTC. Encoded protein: CASSLELAKNIQYF.

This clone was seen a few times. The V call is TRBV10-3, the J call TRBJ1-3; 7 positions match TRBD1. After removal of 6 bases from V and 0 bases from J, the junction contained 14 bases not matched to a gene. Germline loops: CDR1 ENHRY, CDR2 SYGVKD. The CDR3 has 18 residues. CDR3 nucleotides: TGTGCCATCAGGACTACCCCGGGACAGACTCCCTCTGGAAACACCATATATTTT. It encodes CAIRTTPGQTPSGNTIYF.

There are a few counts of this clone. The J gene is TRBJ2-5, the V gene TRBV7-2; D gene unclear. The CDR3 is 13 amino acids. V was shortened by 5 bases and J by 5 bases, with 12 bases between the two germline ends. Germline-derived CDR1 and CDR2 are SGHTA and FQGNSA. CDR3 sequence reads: CASSLTFGETQYF. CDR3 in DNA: TGTGCCAGCAGCCTCACCTTCGGGGAGACCCAGTACTTC. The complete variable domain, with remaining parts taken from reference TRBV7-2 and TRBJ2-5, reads GAGVSQSPSNKVTEKGKDVELRCDPISGHTALYWYRQSLGQGLEFLIYFQGNSAPDKSGLPSDRFSAERTGGSVSTLTIQRTQQEDSAVYLCASSLTFGETQYFGPGTRLLVL.

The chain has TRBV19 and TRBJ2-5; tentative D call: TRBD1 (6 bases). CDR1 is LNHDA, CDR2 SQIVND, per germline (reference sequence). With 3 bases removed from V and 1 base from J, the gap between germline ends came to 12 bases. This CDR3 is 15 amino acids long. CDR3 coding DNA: TGTGCCAGTAGTATCAGGGGTGGAAGCCAAGAGACCCAGTACTTC. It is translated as CASSIRGGSQETQYF.

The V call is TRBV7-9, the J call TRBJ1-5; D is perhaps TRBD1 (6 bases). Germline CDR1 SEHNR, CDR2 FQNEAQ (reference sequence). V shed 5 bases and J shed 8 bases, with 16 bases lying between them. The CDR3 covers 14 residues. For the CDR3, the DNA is TGTGCCAGCAGCCCTGTGGGGGCCAGGGAGCCCCAGCATTTT. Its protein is CASSPVGAREPQHF. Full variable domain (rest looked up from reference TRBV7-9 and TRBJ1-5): DTGVSQNPRHKITKRGQNVTFRCDPISEHNRLYWYRQTLGQGPEFLTYFQNEAQLEKSRLLSDRFSAERPKGSFSTLEIQRTEQGDSAMYLCASSPVGAREPQHFGDGTRLSIL.